Listed here are 5 T cell receptor beta chains from one sample, sequenced in a study of blood T cells in healthy people across ages. Primers used in a second PCR of about 6 to 11 cycles were a sample-barcoded 5' primer and a J-beta primer mix. Each CDR3 protein is one row after TCRdb ran MiXCR on the 5' RACE reads. The sample holds 980,000 or so distinct CDR3 sequences, 40% to 60% seen once. The sample consisted of blood. These receptor sequences come from a man aged 30-40 years in good health.

As to this clonotype: The germline gene is not matched at one end of the junction; a read error may be the cause. This CDR3 reads CASSDRRYKEQFF. The CDR3 bases are TGTGCCAGCAGTGACAGAAGATACAAGGAGCAGTTCTTC. The chain links TRBV12-3 or TRBV12-4 to TRBJ2-1; D might be TRBD1 (5 bases). The CDR3 length is 13 residues.

The rearrangement uses TRBV27 and TRBJ1-1, with 7 positions matching TRBD1. Germline loops: CDR1 MNHEY, CDR2 SMNVEV (reference sequence). This CDR3 region has 15 residues. V dropped 2 bases and J dropped 0; count of bases not matched to a gene: 3. CDR3 nucleotide sequence: TGTGCCAGCAGTTTAGACAGGGAGTTGAACACTGAAGCTTTCTTT. Translating it yields CASSLDRELNTEAFF.

This sequence joins TRBV6-2 or TRBV6-3 and TRBJ1-5, with 9 bases fitting TRBD1. The CDR3 runs to 16 residues. Germline assignment: CDR1 MNHEY and CDR2 SVGEGT. Trimming at V came to 5 bases and at J to 6 bases, leaving 11 bases not matched to a gene. For the CDR3, the DNA is TGTGCCAGCAGTCCTAGGGGGACAGGGATAGGTCAGCCCCAGCATTTT. Translated, it gives CASSPRGTGIGQPQHF.

This clonotype was detected many times. The chain recombines TRBV7-9 with TRBJ1-6; D ambiguous. Per the germline V gene, CDR1 is SEHNR and CDR2 is FQNEAQ (reference sequence). The CDR3 is 15 amino acids. V was trimmed by 8 bases and J by 6 bases, leaving 17 bases between them. This chain's CDR3 is CASGKIGEINSPLHF. The CDR3 nucleotides are TGTGCCAGCGGAAAAATCGGGGAAATTAATTCACCCCTCCACTTT.

The CDR3: CASSYSGFGEQYF. The CDR3 DNA follows: TGTGCCAGCAGTTACTCGGGCTTTGGGGAGCAGTACTTC. The gene calls are TRBV6-5 and TRBJ2-4; D might be TRBD2 (5 bases). The CDR3 consists of 13 residues. V was shortened by 0 bases and J by 13 bases, with 13 bases between the two germline ends. Germline V gives CDR1 MNHEY, CDR2 SVGAGI.